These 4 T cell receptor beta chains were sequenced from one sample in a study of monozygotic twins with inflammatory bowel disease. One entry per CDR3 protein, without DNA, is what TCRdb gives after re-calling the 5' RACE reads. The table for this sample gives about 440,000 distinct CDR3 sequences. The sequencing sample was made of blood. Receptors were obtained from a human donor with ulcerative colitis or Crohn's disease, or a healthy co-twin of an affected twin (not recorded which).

CDR3 protein: CSASDPRDSAYEQYF. The chain carries TRBV20-1 and TRBJ2-7; the D gene TCRdb calls, TRBD1, cannot be checked with no DNA. Germline CDR1 reads DFQATT; CDR2 reads SNEGSKA (reference sequence). CDR3 length: 15 residues.

Here the CDR3 reads CSAERGRGNQPQHF. The chain employs TRBV20-1 and TRBJ1-5. The CDR3 spans 14 residues. Germline CDR1 and CDR2: DFQATT and SNEGSKA (reference sequence).

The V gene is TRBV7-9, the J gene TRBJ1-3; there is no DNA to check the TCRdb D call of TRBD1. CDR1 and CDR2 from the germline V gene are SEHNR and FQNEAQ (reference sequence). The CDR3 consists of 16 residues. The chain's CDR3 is CASSLFGAGRGNTIYF. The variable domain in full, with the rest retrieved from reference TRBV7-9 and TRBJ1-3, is DTGVSQNPRHKITKRGQNVTFRCDPISEHNRLYWYRQTLGQGPEFLTYFQNEAQLEKSRLLSDRFSAERPKGSFSTLEIQRTEQGDSAMYLCASSLFGAGRGNTIYFGEGSWLTVV.

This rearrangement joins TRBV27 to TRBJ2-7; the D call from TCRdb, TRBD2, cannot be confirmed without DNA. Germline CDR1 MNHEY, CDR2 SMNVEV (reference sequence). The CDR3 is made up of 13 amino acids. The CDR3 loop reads CASSRSGSNEQYF.